This note documents a single T cell receptor beta chain sequence. It has no known antigen specificity. Nothing much larger sits one base from this clone, and base qualities are not available. The germline V gene encodes CDR1 GTSNPN and CDR2 SVGIG (reference sequence). Relative to germline, V is missing 5 bases and J is missing 3 bases, with 6 bases of the junction outside any gene match. The CDR3 sequence holds 14 residues, the cysteine and phenylalanine included. Only the CDR3 portion is preserved as DNA: 42 bases, with reading frame beginning at the first base. Inclusion was restricted to participants for whom at least one PBMC sample before ART initiation and at least two post-ART samples were available. All participants with HIV were treated in the United States of America. Before DNA extraction, cryopreserved samples of about 1-11 million PBMC were thawed and then washed. At the time of the earliest PBMC sample, participants with HIV were aged between about 20 and 54 years. PBMC samples were contributed by each participant from 1-4 timepoints before ART initiation and 2-8 timepoints after ART initiation, with a median of 7 samples. Serial HIV viral load, CD4+ T-cell count, ART history and demographic data were obtained for every participant. Genomic DNA was extracted from unsorted PBMC with a Qiagen kit on a QIAcube, processed in batches of 12 samples.

The data are from a study of long-term antiretroviral therapy in people with HIV (dated by TCRdb to between 2021 and 2024). For the wider study: Collection of the earliest samples took place about a decade ahead of the 2015 WHO recommendation for immediate ART, at a time when ART was typically delayed until CD4 counts fell. Whether ART initiation and durable HIV suppression were associated with changes in peripheral blood TRB repertoire composition and diversity was tested in a retrospective serial study. The cohort contributed fewer than 200 cryopreserved PBMC samples from 30 to 35 adults with confirmed HIV infection, collected serially over a mean of 6 years (range 1-12). No cross-contamination during QIAcube processing turned up in test extractions that ran a monoclonal T-cell line alongside some 34 polyclonal samples. Of the roughly 30 participants with HIV, ten to eleven were female.

The immunoSEQ hsTCRB v3.0 assay was used at survey level resolution to sequence the TRB variable region. TRB sequencing targeted a depth of about 40,000-55,000 T-cell genomes per sample. TRB libraries were pooled and sequenced on an Illumina MiSeq using a v3 150-cycle kit. The authors' analysis ran thus. Analysis of repertoires was carried out in R inside a reproducible Nextflow workflow spanning QC, data transformation and analysis. LymphoSeq2, an R package for AIRR-Seq data exploration, was used to implement custom analyses. A few samples that produced fewer than 5000 total TRB sequences were removed, so approximately 190 HIV repertoires were analyzed. Among the roughly 190 retained HIV repertoires, approximately 57 were collected before ART initiation and 120 to 140 were collected after ART initiation. Repertoires were downsampled to 5000 TRB nucleotide sequences, and summary statistics were averaged over 100 downsampling iterations. Only TRB sequences with CDR3 regions of at least seven amino acids were retained for analysis. A Shannon entropy-derived clonality score and the Gini coefficient were used to measure diversity. Repertoire networks linked the top 5000 CDR3 amino acid sequences whenever two sequences differed by an edit distance of one. For TRB CDR3 amino acid sequences, antigen specificity groups and MHC restriction were predicted with GLIPH2. To flag known CMV, EBV, HIV or tissue antigen associations, CDR3 amino acid sequences were matched against VDJdb and McPAS-TCR. Pre-ART, post-ART and control groups were compared with Wilcoxon signed-rank tests and Holm-Bonferroni correction. Imported from immuneACCESS, the table was reduced by TCRdb to in-frame sequences with V and J called. These copies leave out some clones; in studies compared against another copy, an unresolved V gene accounts for under half, and the cause of the remainder is not known. The V and J calls and clone size come from that table; D and trimming were worked out from the DNA. This sample lists tens of thousands of clones; about 92% were detected once. The ten biggest clones cover 7.3% of the sample.

Paper-wide results and their limitations: Compared with controls, HIV repertoires had narrower CDR3 length ranges, and the network structure pointed to an antigen-experienced repertoire that shifted only slightly toward naive after ART. Because PBMC availability was limited, only the TCR beta chain was sequenced, with no alpha chain pairing. The samples span the years 2004 to 2017, and the ART regimens used may be less effective than current regimens. No data were available on ART adherence, viral resistance or therapy changes, limiting inferences about post-ART repertoire changes. Starting ART was linked to a significant rise in TRB diversity, yet even after long-term ART the diversity remained significantly lower than in transplant donor controls. At every time point, the repertoire was dominated by expanded TRB clones first identified before ART initiation, although this dominance fluctuated and, in many PLHIV, declined after ART. Because pre-ART samples had limited cell numbers, profiling was done on unsorted PBMC rather than on sorted CD4+ and CD8+ T cells.

This specimen consisted of unsorted PBMCs, obtained 4.4 years after starting antiretroviral therapy. The rearrangement combines TRBV30 with TRBJ2-7, and 11 junction bases match TRBD1. The clonotype was recovered from a woman in her forties or fifties with HIV. The CDR3 region reads CAWVRGQGGYEQYF. At the DNA level, the sequence is TGTGCCTGGGTTAGGGGACAGGGGGGCTACGAGCAGTACTTC. This CDR3, with the reference TRBV30 and TRBJ2-7 proteins standing in past its ends, gives the full variable domain SQTIHQWPATLVQPVGSPLSLECTVEGTSNPNLYWYRQAAGRGLQLLFYSVGIGQISSEVPQNLSASRPQDRQFILSSKKLLLSDSGFYLCAWVRGQGGYEQYFGPGTRLTVT.